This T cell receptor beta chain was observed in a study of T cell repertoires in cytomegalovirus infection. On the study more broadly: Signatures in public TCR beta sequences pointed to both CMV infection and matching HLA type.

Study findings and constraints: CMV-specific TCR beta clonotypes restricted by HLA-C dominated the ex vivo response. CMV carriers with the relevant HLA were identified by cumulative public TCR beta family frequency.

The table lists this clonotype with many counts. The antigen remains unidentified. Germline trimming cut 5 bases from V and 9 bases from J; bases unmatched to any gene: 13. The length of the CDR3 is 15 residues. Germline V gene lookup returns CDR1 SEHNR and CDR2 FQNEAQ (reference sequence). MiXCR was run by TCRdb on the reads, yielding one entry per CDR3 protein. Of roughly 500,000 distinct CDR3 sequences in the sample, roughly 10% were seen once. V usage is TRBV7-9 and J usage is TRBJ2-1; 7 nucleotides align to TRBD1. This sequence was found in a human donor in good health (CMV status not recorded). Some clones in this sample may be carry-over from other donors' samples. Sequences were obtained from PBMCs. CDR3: CASSPTNWDSGEQFF. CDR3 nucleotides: TGTGCCAGCAGCCCTACTAATTGGGACAGCGGTGAGCAGTTCTTC. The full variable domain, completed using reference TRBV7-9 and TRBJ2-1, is DTGVSQNPRHKITKRGQNVTFRCDPISEHNRLYWYRQTLGQGPEFLTYFQNEAQLEKSRLLSDRFSAERPKGSFSTLEIQRTEQGDSAMYLCASSPTNWDSGEQFFGPGTRLTVL.